The next 3 T cell receptor beta chains were all read from a single sample in a study of T-cell reconstitution after alpha-beta-depleted transplantation in children. These receptors' targets are unknown. Preparation of the TCRbeta library was carried out with unique molecular identifiers. TCRdb reprocessed the PCR reads with MiXCR, giving one entry per CDR3 protein. The data contain approximately 300,000 distinct CDR3 sequences, approximately 7.3% of them singletons. Regarding the study as a whole: T cells produced anew were the main source of T-cell counts and diversity one year after transplant.

Sequenced here: peripheral blood, sampled 360 days after TCRalphabeta/CD19-depleted stem cell transplant. The receptors were sampled from a female patient aged 2-15 years who had a stem cell transplant for Fanconi anemia, so the T cells may come from the graft donor.

This clonotype came up many times. The chain carries TRBV28 and TRBJ2-2; D gene ambiguous. Germline CDR1 MDHEN, CDR2 SYDVKM. The CDR3 length is 17 residues. Trimming removed 2 bases from V and 3 bases from J, with 16 bases in between. The CDR3, as DNA: TGTGCCAGCAGTTTACCACCGATCCTATCTGACACCGGGGAGCTGTTTTTT. Translation: CASSLPPILSDTGELFF.

This clonotype was detected ten times or more. This chain joins TRBV4-2 and TRBJ2-3, with 9 bases fitting TRBD2. From germline, CDR1 is LGHNA and CDR2 YNFKEQ. This CDR3 is 15 amino acids long. Trimming removed 4 bases from V and 2 bases from J; junction bases left unmatched: 4. As DNA, the CDR3 is TGTGCCAGCAGCCTAAAGCGGGGGGACACAGATACGCAGTATTTT. This codes for CASSLKRGDTDTQYF.

This chain uses TRBV6-2 or TRBV6-3 with TRBJ2-5, with 9 bases identical to TRBD2. Germline CDR1 is MNHEY and CDR2 is SVGEGT. This CDR3 contains 17 residues. Trimming cost V 1 base and J 1 base; bases outside gene matches: 7. Here the CDR3 DNA reads TGTGCCAGCAGTTACTGGAGTAGCGGGGGACTCCAAGAGACCCAGTACTTC. Amino acids: CASSYWSSGGLQETQYF.